This entry concerns a single TCR beta chain. This record belongs to a study of blood T cell repertoires in COVID-19. About the study: There were acute and convalescent COVID-19 samples, and they came from the United States, Italy and Spain.

Between the trimmed V and J ends, which lost 3 bases and 7 bases, there was a span of 17 bases. The CDR3 is 15 residues long. CDR1 SGDLS and CDR2 YYNGEE come from the germline V gene. The authors' processing: Researchers report that nucleated cell counts were estimated from reference gene primer amplification. Sequencing used immunoSEQ multiplex PCR; TCRdb keeps in-frame clones, though not all of them. V and J calls and clone size come straight from that table; D and trimming were deduced from the DNA. Of approximately 260,000 clones in the sample, around 85% were seen once. Sequencing used PBMCs or T cells enriched from blood (not recorded which). The receptor comes from a woman aged 40 to 50 with acute COVID-19. This sequence joins TRBV9 and TRBJ2-1; D is perhaps TRBD1 (6 bases). In DNA, the CDR3 is TGTGCCAGCAGCGGGTCGACAGGACACCGAAATGAGCAGTTCTTC. It translates to CASSGSTGHRNEQFF.